Each of the 32 T cell receptor beta chains below was sequenced from the same sample in a study of T cell responses to AZD1222 COVID-19 vaccine. Sequencing was performed with immunoSEQ multiplex PCR; in TCRdb, only in-frame clones are kept and a portion is missing. The table has about 150,000 clones, approximately 91% seen once. The sequencing used peripheral blood, collected after recovery from COVID-19. All receptors come from an adult who had recovered from COVID-19.

V gene TRBV12-3 or TRBV12-4 combines with J gene TRBJ2-2; D unclear. The CDR3 covers 13 residues. Trimming shortened V by 3 bases and J by 5 bases, and 7 bases separated the two germline ends. The DNA of the CDR3 is TGTGCCAGCAGTTTTTTGGTAACCGGGGAGCTGTTTTTT. Protein sequence: CASSFLVTGELFF.

V usage is TRBV28 and J usage is TRBJ2-3; a weak D match, TRBD2 (7 bases). Per germline, CDR1 MDHEN and CDR2 SYDVKM. The CDR3 sequence is 15 residues long. V was cut by 2 bases and J by 1 base, with 10 bases left in between. CDR3 DNA: TGTGCCAGCAGTTTAAGGGGGGGAGGCACAGATACGCAGTATTTT. Protein sequence: CASSLRGGGTDTQYF.

This clone was seen ten or more times. V usage is TRBV20-1 and J usage is TRBJ1-2; D is possibly TRBD1 (6 bases). CDR1 is DFQATT, CDR2 SNEGSKA, per germline (reference sequence). Trimming removed 3 bases at V and 1 base at J, with 15 bases between. The CDR3 covers 15 residues. The CDR3 sequence is CSASVGGLGNYGYTF. CDR3 DNA: TGCAGTGCTAGTGTGGGGGGCCTAGGTAACTATGGCTACACCTTC.

The V gene is TRBV7-2, the J gene TRBJ1-2, with D maybe TRBD1 (6 bases). The ends were cut back, 6 bases at V and 4 bases at J, with 12 bases in the middle. The CDR3 is 13 residues long. CDR1 and CDR2 from the germline V gene are SGHTA and FQGNSA. CDR3 coding DNA: TGTGCCAGCAGTTACGGACAGCCCTATGGCTACACCTTC. The encoded protein is CASSYGQPYGYTF.

Only one count was recorded for this clone. The sample holds other DNA sequences that translate to the same CDR3. The chain couples TRBV19 to TRBJ2-7; unclear D gene. There are 14 residues in the CDR3. V lost 2 bases to trimming and J lost 0 bases, with 8 bases between them. CDR1 is LNHDA and CDR2 is SQIVND in the germline V gene (reference sequence). CDR3 coding DNA: TGTGCCAGTAGTATAAGGCCTAGCTCCTACGAGCAGTACTTC. It is translated as CASSIRPSSYEQYF. Drawing the rest from reference TRBV19 and TRBJ2-7, the complete variable domain is DGGITQSPKYLFRKEGQNVTLSCEQNLNHDAMYWYRQDPGQGLRLIYYSQIVNDFQKGDIAEGYSVSREKKESFPLTVTSAQKNPTAFYLCASSIRPSSYEQYFGPGTRLTVT.

V is TRBV14 and J is TRBJ2-3; TRBD2 matches 9 bases. The CDR3 has 17 residues. Germline trimming cut 4 bases from V and 5 bases from J; bases unmatched to any gene: 13. Germline loops: CDR1 SGHDN, CDR2 FVKESK. The CDR3 protein is CASSPDVSGSRGDTQYF. DNA for the CDR3: TGTGCCAGCAGCCCAGATGTTAGCGGGAGTCGGGGAGATACGCAGTATTTT.

The gene calls are TRBV7-9 and TRBJ2-5, with 7 bases matching TRBD1. This CDR3 has 15 amino acids. Germline V lookup: CDR1 SEHNR, CDR2 FQNEAQ (reference sequence). The junction had 12 bases not matched to a gene; V was cut back by 6 bases and J by 5 bases. The CDR3 reads CASSLPTGYGETQYF. CDR3 coding DNA: TGTGCCAGCAGTCTTCCGACAGGGTATGGGGAGACCCAGTACTTC.

V and J are TRBV5-1 and TRBJ1-3, with a possible D match to TRBD1 (5 bases). This CDR3 has 14 amino acids. CDR1 SGHRS and CDR2 YFSETQ come from the germline V gene. The V end was cut by 5 bases, the J end by 0 bases, with 9 bases between. The CDR3 nucleotides are TGCGCCAGCAGACAGGCGATCTCTGGAAACACCATATATTTT. It specifies CASRQAISGNTIYF.

The V call is TRBV11-2, the J call TRBJ1-1; the match to TRBD1 covers 11 bases. The CDR3 is 15 amino acids. The V segment lost 5 bases and the J segment 5 bases; nucleotides outside the gene matches: 7. The V gene's germline CDR1 is SGHAT and CDR2 FQNNGV. CDR3 sequence (DNA): TGTGCCAGCAGCCGTACGGGACAGGGGGGGACTGAAGCTTTCTTT. Translation: CASSRTGQGGTEAFF.

V usage is TRBV2 and J usage is TRBJ2-5, with 9 bases aligning to TRBD1. With 11 bases clipped from V and 3 bases from J, the junction kept 7 bases outside the gene matches. Germline V gene lookup returns CDR1 SNHLY and CDR2 FYNNEI. CDR3 length equals 13 residues. The CDR3, as DNA: TGTGCCGAACAAGGGGACAGGGAAGAGACCCAGTACTTC. It specifies CAEQGDREETQYF.

The chain carries TRBV9 and TRBJ1-2; no clear D. V was shortened by 4 bases and J by 7 bases, with 17 bases between the two germline ends. CDR3 length equals 14 residues. Germline V gives CDR1 SGDLS, CDR2 YYNGEE. CDR3 loop: CASSRQGLLGGYTF. The CDR3 nucleotides read TGTGCCAGCAGCCGACAAGGACTCCTGGGTGGCTACACCTTC.

In this sample, this clone turned up once. At one end the junction does not follow the germline gene, possibly because of a read error. The rearrangement joins TRBV28 to TRBJ1-1, with D possibly matching TRBD1 (6 bases). CDR3 length equals 16 residues. Germline CDR1 reads MDHEN; CDR2 reads SYDVKM. The CDR3 DNA reads as TGTGCCAGCAGTACTTACCGGGACACCACGAACGCTGAAGCTTTCTTT. The encoded protein is CASSTYRDTTNAEAFF.

The rearrangement joins TRBV19 to TRBJ1-1; D unresolved. With 8 bases removed from V and 0 bases from J, the gap between germline ends came to 10 bases. The CDR3 has 13 residues. Germline CDR1 is LNHDA and CDR2 is SQIVND (reference sequence). As DNA, the CDR3 is TGTGCCAGTTCGACAATAATGAACACTGAAGCTTTCTTT. It is translated as CASSTIMNTEAFF.

The genes are TRBV27 and TRBJ2-3; D is possibly TRBD1 (6 bases). The germline V gene encodes CDR1 MNHEY and CDR2 SMNVEV (reference sequence). The CDR3 has 13 amino acids. V was shortened by 9 bases and J by 0 bases, with 10 bases between the two germline ends. The CDR3 DNA follows: TGTGCCAGTCGGACAGATAGCACAGATACGCAGTATTTT. Its protein is CASRTDSTDTQYF.

This clone is a singleton in its sample. This chain joins TRBV5-4 and TRBJ2-5; unclear D gene. Trimming shortened V by 0 bases and J by 2 bases, and 5 bases separated the two germline ends. Germline-derived CDR1 and CDR2 are SGHNT and YYREEE (reference sequence). The CDR3 covers 13 residues. Here the CDR3 DNA reads TGTGCCAGCAGCTTGGAGGGACAAGAGACCCAGTACTTC. Its translation is CASSLEGQETQYF.

The J gene is TRBJ2-7, the V gene TRBV9; perhaps TRBD1 as D (6 bases). CDR1 is SGDLS and CDR2 is YYNGEE in the germline V gene. Trimming shortened V by 0 bases and J by 4 bases, and 8 bases separated the two germline ends. This CDR3 comprises 13 residues. In DNA, the CDR3 is TGTGCCAGCAGCGTAGACCAGGGGTACGAGCAGTACTTC. It is translated as CASSVDQGYEQYF.

As regards this clone: A read error may account for a junction end that differs from germline. The chain combines TRBV10-1 with TRBJ2-2; D uncertain. Germline CDR1 reads WNHNN; CDR2 reads SYGVQD (reference sequence). CDR3 length: 14 residues. The CDR3 reads CASSQSPNTGELFF. CDR3 nucleotide sequence: TGCGCCAGCAGTCAGTCGCCGAACACCGGGGAGCTGTTTTTT.

The rearrangement links TRBV9 to TRBJ1-6; 8 positions agree with TRBD1. CDR1 is SGDLS, CDR2 YYNGEE, per germline. The CDR3 consists of 15 residues. V lost 2 bases, J lost 6 bases, and 4 bases stayed unmatched. The CDR3, as DNA: TGTGCCAGCAGCGTCGAGGACAGGGTTAATTCACCCCTCCACTTT. It specifies CASSVEDRVNSPLHF.

A few counts support this clone. The chain employs TRBV28 and TRBJ2-7; 8 bases are shared with TRBD1. Germline assignment: CDR1 MDHEN and CDR2 SYDVKM. V dropped 3 bases and J dropped 3; count of bases not matched to a gene: 10. The CDR3 has 16 residues. The CDR3 is CASSFSYGTGDYEQYF. The CDR3, as DNA: TGTGCCAGCAGTTTTTCCTACGGGACAGGCGACTACGAGCAGTACTTC.

The chain has TRBV5-4 and TRBJ2-1, with 7 bases that match TRBD2. CDR1 and CDR2 from the germline V gene are SGHNT and YYREEE (reference sequence). With 0 bases clipped from V and 0 bases from J, the junction kept 3 bases outside the gene matches. The CDR3 contains 16 residues. Here the CDR3 DNA reads TGTGCCAGCAGCTTGGACGGGGGGAGCTCCTACAATGAGCAGTTCTTC. Protein product: CASSLDGGSSYNEQFF.

V and J are TRBV27 and TRBJ1-5; the D is unclear. The CDR3 totals 13 residues. V dropped 1 base and J dropped 4 bases, with 5 bases sitting between them. Germline CDR1 reads MNHEY; CDR2 reads SMNVEV (reference sequence). CDR3 protein: CASSLYTNQPQHF. The CDR3 region has the DNA TGTGCCAGCAGTTTATATACGAATCAGCCCCAGCATTTT.

The chain links TRBV4-2 to TRBJ2-3, with TRBD2 as a possible D gene (5 bases). CDR1 LGHNA and CDR2 YNFKEQ come from the germline V gene. The CDR3 is 16 amino acids. V was pared by 0 bases and J by 2 bases, with 12 bases between. This CDR3 reads CASSQDLNGVTDTQYF. The CDR3 DNA follows: TGTGCCAGCAGCCAAGACCTTAACGGGGTCACAGATACGCAGTATTTT.

This chain uses TRBV18 with TRBJ2-7; 9 positions agree with TRBD1. This CDR3 is 15 amino acids long. CDR1 and CDR2 from the germline V gene are KGHSH and LQKENI. V gave up 6 bases and J gave up 3 bases; unmatched junction bases: 9. CDR3 region: CASSLSGTGNYEQYF. The CDR3 region has the DNA TGTGCCAGCTCTCTGTCCGGGACAGGGAACTACGAGCAGTACTTC.

This sequence joins TRBV5-1 and TRBJ1-1, with D maybe TRBD1 (5 bases). The CDR3 length is 14 residues. Between the trimmed V and J ends, which lost 4 bases and 2 bases, there was a span of 12 bases. Germline assignment: CDR1 SGHRS and CDR2 YFSETQ. The CDR3 DNA sequence: TGCGCCAGCAGCGATTTGGGGGGAAACACTGAAGCTTTCTTT. Amino acid sequence: CASSDLGGNTEAFF. The variable domain in full, completed from reference TRBV5-1 and TRBJ1-1, reads KAGVTQTPRYLIKTRGQQVTLSCSPISGHRSVSWYQQTPGQGLQFLFEYFSETQRNKGNFPGRFSGRQFSNSRSEMNVSTLELGDSALYLCASSDLGGNTEAFFGQGTRLTVV.

This chain uses TRBV7-2 with TRBJ2-3; 9 nucleotides align to TRBD2. V trimming: 1 base; J trimming: 5 bases; junction bases outside the gene matches: 7. The CDR3 is 16 amino acids. Germline-derived CDR1 and CDR2 are SGHTA and FQGNSA. The CDR3 DNA is TGTGCCAGCAGCTTAGATAGTAGCGGGGGTGGAGATACGCAGTATTTT. Encoded protein: CASSLDSSGGGDTQYF.

The chain joins TRBV25-1 to TRBJ2-1; 8 bases are a match to TRBD2. The CDR3 spans 15 residues. The J segment lost 4 bases and the V segment lost 7 bases, leaving 9 bases of the junction unmatched. Per germline, CDR1 MGHDK and CDR2 SYGVNS. The CDR3: CASNQGGGQYNEQFF. The CDR3 DNA reads TGTGCCAGCAACCAAGGCGGGGGGCAGTACAATGAGCAGTTCTTC.

This chain uses TRBV7-9 with TRBJ1-5; 12 bases are shared with TRBD1. CDR1 SEHNR and CDR2 FQNEAQ come from the germline V gene (reference sequence). The CDR3 sequence is 15 residues long. V shed 3 bases and J 7 bases; nucleotides not matched to a gene: 4. The CDR3 nucleotides are TGTGCCAGCAGCTTGGGGACAGGGGGCCGGCAGCCCCAGCATTTT. It specifies CASSLGTGGRQPQHF.

This sequence joins TRBV7-7 and TRBJ1-2; D is ambiguous. Trimming left V 4 bases short and J 4 bases short, with 10 bases between. In germline, CDR1 is SSHAT, CDR2 FNYEAQ (reference sequence). The CDR3 totals 13 residues. CDR3 sequence: CASSSLRGYGYTF. The CDR3 coding sequence is TGTGCCAGCAGCTCCCTCCGGGGCTATGGCTACACCTTC. The complete variable domain, with remaining parts taken from reference TRBV7-7 and TRBJ1-2, reads GAGVSQSPRYKVTKRGQDVTLRCDPISSHATLYWYQQALGQGPEFLTYFNYEAQPDKSGLPSDRFSAERPEGSISTLTIQRTEQRDSAMYRCASSSLRGYGYTFGSGTRLTVV.

The chain joins TRBV9 to TRBJ2-5; possible D gene TRBD1, 5 bases. Per germline, CDR1 SGDLS and CDR2 YYNGEE. This CDR3 contains 17 residues. V lost 4 bases and J lost 7, with 26 bases in between. The CDR3 loop reads CASSPPEGRAARGTQYF. The DNA for the CDR3 is TGTGCCAGCAGCCCCCCCGAAGGCAGGGCCGCCCGTGGGACCCAGTACTTC.

The chain is built from TRBV6-2 or TRBV6-3 and TRBJ2-3; TRBD1 is a possible D gene (6 bases). The CDR3 consists of 16 residues. The V end lost 5 bases, the J end lost 1 base, and 16 bases lay between the germline ends. Germline-derived CDR1 and CDR2 are MNHEY and SVGEGT. The CDR3 reads CASSNGWGPGTDTQYF. The CDR3 nucleotides read TGTGCCAGCAGTAACGGGTGGGGGCCGGGCACAGATACGCAGTATTTT.

This chain links TRBV5-4 with TRBJ2-5; no definite D call. With 2 bases removed from V and 5 bases from J, the gap between germline ends came to 19 bases. Germline V gene data show CDR1 as SGHNT and CDR2 as YYREEE (reference sequence). This CDR3 comprises 16 residues. CDR3 sequence (DNA): TGTGCCAGCAGCTTAGGAGACCTGGCCACCGGGGAGACCCAGTACTTC. Its protein product is CASSLGDLATGETQYF.

The rearrangement links TRBV2 to TRBJ2-7; TRBD2 might be the D (5 bases). The ends were cut back, 11 bases at V and 3 bases at J, with 11 bases in the middle. CDR3 length: 11 residues. CDR1 and CDR2 from the germline V gene are SNHLY and FYNNEI. This chain's CDR3 is CAEGTNYEQYF. The DNA of the CDR3 is TGTGCCGAGGGCACGAACTACGAGCAGTACTTC. Full variable domain (remainder filled in from reference TRBV2 and TRBJ2-7): EPEVTQTPSHQVTQMGQEVILRCVPISNHLYFYWYRQILGQKVEFLVSFYNNEISEKSEIFDDQFSVERPDGSNFTLKIRSTKLEDSAMYFCAEGTNYEQYFGPGTRLTVT.